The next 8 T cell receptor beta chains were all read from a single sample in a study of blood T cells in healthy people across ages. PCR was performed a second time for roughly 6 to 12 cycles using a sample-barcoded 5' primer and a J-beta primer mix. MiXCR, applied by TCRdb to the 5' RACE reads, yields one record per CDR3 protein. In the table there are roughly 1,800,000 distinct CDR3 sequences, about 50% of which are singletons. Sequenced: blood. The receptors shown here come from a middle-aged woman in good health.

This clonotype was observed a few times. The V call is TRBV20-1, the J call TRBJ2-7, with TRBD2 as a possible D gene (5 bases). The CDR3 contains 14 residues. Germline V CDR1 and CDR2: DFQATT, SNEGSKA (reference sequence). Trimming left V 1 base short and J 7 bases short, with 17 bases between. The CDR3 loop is CSARAGFDHGEQYF. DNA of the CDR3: TGCAGTGCTAGAGCGGGATTCGATCATGGTGAGCAGTACTTC.

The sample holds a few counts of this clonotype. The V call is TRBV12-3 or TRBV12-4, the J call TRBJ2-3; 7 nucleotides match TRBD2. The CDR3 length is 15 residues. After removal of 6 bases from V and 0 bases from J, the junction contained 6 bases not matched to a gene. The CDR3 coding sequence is TGTGCCAGCAGGCCGCACGGGGGGAGCACAGATACGCAGTATTTT. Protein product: CASRPHGGSTDTQYF.

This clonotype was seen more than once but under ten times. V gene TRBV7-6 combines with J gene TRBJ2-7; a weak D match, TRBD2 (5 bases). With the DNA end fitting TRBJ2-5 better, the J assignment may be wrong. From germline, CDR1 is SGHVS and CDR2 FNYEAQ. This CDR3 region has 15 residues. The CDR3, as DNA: TGTGCCAGCAGCCCACGAGGGCCGGGTCAGGAGACCCAGTACTTC. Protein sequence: CASSPRGPGQETQYF.

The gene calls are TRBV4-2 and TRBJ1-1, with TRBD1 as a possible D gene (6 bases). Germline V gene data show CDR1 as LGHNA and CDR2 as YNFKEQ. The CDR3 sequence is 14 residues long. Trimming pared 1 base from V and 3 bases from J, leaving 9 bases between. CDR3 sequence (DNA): TGTGCCAGCAGCCAAGGGACAGCGGACACTGAAGCTTTCTTT. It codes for CASSQGTADTEAFF.

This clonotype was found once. CDR3 protein: CSARGLVAGGDTQYF. CDR3 bases: TGCAGTGCTAGAGGGTTGGTAGCGGGGGGAGATACGCAGTATTTT. The chain combines TRBV20-1 with TRBJ2-3; 10 bases match TRBD2. Germline-derived CDR1 and CDR2 are DFQATT and SNEGSKA (reference sequence). The trim removed 1 base at V and 5 bases at J, leaving 6 bases unmatched. This CDR3 contains 15 residues.

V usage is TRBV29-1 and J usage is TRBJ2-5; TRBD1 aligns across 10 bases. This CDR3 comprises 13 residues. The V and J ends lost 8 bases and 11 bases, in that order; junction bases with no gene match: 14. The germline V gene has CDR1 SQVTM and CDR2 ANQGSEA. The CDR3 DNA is TGCAGCATGGGGGACAGGGGACACAATGAGCAGTACTTC. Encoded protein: CSMGDRGHNEQYF.

The CDR3 bases are TGTGCCAGCAGCGCAGAGACACTTAATTCACCCCTCCACTTT. Its translation: CASSAETLNSPLHF. The chain employs TRBV6-6 and TRBJ1-6, with no clear D. The CDR3 has 14 residues. The V gene lost 6 bases and the J gene lost 6 bases, with 12 bases spanning the gap. Germline CDR1 reads MNHNY; CDR2 reads SVGAGI (reference sequence).

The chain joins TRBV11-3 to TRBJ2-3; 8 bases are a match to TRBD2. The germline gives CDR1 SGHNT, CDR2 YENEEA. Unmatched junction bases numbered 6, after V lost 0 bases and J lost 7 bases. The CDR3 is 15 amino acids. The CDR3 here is CASSLEPGGYHTQYF. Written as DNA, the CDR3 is TGTGCCAGCAGCTTAGAGCCGGGGGGGTATCATACGCAGTATTTT.